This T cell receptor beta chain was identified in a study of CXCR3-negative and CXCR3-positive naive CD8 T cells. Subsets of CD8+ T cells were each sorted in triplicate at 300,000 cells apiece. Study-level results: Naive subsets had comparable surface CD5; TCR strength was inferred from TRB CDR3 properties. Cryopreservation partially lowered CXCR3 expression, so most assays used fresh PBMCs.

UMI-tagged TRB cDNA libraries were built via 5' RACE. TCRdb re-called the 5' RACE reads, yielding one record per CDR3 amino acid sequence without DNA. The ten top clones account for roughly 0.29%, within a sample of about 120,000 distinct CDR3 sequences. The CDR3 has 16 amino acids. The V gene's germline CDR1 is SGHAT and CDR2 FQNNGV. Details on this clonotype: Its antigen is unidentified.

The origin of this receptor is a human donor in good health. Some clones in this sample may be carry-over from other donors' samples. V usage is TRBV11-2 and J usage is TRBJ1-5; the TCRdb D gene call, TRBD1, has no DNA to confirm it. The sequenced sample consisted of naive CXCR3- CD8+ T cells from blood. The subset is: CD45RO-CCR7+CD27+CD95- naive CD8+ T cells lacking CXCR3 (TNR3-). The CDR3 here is CASSPYPGTANQPQHF.